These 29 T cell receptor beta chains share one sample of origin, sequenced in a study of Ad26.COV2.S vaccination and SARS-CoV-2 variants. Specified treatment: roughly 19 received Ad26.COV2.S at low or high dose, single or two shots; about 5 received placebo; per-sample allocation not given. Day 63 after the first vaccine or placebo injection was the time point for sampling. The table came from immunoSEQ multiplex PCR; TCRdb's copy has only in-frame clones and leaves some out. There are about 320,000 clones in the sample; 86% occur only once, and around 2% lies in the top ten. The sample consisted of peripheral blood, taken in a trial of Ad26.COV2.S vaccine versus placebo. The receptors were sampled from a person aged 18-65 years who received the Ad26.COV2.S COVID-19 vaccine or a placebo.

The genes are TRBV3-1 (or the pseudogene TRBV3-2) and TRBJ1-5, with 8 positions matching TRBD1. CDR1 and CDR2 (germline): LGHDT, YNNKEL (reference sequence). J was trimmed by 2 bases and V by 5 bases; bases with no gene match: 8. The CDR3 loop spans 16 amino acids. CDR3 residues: CASSTGQGKGNQPQHF. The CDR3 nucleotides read TGTGCCAGCAGCACAGGACAGGGTAAAGGCAATCAGCCCCAGCATTTT.

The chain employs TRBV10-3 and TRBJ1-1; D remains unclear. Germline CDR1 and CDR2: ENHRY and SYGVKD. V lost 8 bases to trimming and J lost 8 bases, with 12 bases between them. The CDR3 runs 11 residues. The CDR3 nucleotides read TGTGCCATCGGCGCGCTAAGAGAAGCTTTCTTT. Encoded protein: CAIGALREAFF.

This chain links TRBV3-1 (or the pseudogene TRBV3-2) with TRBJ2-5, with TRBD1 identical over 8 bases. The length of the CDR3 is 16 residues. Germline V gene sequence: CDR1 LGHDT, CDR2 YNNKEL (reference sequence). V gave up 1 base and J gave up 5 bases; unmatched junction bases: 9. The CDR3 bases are TGTGCCAGCAGCCAAGTCGTTGGCAGGGGGCGGGAGACCCAGTACTTC. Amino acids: CASSQVVGRGRETQYF.

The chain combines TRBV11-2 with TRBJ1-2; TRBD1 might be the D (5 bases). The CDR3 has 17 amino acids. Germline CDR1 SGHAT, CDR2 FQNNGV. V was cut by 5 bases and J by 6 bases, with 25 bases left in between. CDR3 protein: CASSHFPPGPTMDGYTF. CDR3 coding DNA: TGTGCCAGCAGCCATTTTCCTCCAGGGCCCACAATGGATGGCTACACCTTC.

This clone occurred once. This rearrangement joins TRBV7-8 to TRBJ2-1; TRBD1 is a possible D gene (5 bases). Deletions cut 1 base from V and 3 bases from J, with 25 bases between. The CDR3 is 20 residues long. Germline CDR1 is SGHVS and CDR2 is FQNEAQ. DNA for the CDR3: TGTGCCAGCAGCTTAGAGGGGATTGGGGCCCTACGTACTTACTACAATGAGCAGTTCTTC. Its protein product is CASSLEGIGALRTYYNEQFF.

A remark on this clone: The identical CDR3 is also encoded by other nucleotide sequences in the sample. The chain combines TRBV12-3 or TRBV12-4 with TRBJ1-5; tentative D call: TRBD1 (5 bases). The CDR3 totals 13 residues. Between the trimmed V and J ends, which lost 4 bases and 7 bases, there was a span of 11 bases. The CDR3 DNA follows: TGTGCCAGCAGTTCCGGCGGGGGACAGCCCCAGCATTTT. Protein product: CASSSGGGQPQHF.

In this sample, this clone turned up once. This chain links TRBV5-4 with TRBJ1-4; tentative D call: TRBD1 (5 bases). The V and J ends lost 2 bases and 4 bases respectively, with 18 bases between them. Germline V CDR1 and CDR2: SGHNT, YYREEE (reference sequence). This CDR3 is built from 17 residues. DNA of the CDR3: TGTGCCAGCAGCTTACCCCCTACGGGAAGGGGTAATGAAAAACTGTTTTTT. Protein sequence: CASSLPPTGRGNEKLFF.

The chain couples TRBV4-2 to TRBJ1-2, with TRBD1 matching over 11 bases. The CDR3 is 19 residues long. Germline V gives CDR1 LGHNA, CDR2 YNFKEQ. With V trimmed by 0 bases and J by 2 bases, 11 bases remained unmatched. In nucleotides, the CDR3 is TGTGCCAGCAGCCAAGATCTAGGACAGGGGGCTTACTCAAACTATGGCTACACCTTC. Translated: CASSQDLGQGAYSNYGYTF.

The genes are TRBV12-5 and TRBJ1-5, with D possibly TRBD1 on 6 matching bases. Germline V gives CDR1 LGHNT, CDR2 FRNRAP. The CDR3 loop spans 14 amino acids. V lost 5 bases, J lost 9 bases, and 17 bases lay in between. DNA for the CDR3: TGTGCTAGTGGTGAACAGGGTTGGGAGGGGCCCCAGCATTTT. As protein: CASGEQGWEGPQHF. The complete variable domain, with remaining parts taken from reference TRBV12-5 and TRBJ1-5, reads DARVTQTPRHKVTEMGQEVTMRCQPILGHNTVFWYRQTMMQGLELLAYFRNRAPLDDSGMPKDRFSAEMPDATLATLKIQPSEPRDSAVYFCASGEQGWEGPQHFGDGTRLSIL.

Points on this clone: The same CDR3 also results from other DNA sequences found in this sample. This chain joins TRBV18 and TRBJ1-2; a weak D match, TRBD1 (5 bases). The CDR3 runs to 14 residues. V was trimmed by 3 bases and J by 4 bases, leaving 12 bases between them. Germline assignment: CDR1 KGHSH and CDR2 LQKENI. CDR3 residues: CASSPAGTIYGYTF. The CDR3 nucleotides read TGTGCCAGCTCACCCGCCGGGACCATCTATGGCTACACCTTC.

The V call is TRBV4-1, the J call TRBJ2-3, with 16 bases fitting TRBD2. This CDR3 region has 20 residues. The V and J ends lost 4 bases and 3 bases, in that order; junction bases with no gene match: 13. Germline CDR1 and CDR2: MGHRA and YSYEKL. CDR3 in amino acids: CASSRTAPGTSGGATDTQYF. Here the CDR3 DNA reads TGCGCCAGCAGCCGAACGGCTCCCGGGACTAGCGGGGGGGCAACAGATACGCAGTATTTT.

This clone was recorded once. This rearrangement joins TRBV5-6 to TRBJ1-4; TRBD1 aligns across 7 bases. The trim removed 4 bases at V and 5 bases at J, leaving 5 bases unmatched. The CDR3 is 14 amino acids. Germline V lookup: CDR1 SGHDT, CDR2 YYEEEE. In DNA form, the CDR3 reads TGTGCCAGCAGCCGGGGACAGTTAAATGAAAAACTGTTTTTT. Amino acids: CASSRGQLNEKLFF.

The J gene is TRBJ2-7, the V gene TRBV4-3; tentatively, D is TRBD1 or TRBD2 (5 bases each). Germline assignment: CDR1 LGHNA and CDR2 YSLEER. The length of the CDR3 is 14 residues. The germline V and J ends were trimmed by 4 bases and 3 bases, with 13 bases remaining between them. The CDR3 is CASSRVGRNYEQYF. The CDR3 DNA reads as TGCGCCAGCAGCCGGGTGGGACGGAACTACGAGCAGTACTTC.

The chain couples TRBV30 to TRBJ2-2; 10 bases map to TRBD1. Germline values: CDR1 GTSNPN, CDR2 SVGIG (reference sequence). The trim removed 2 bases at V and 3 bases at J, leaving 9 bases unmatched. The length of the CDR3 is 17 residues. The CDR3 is CAWSPRQGAWDTGELFF. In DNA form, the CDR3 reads TGTGCCTGGAGTCCCCGACAGGGGGCTTGGGACACCGGGGAGCTGTTTTTT.

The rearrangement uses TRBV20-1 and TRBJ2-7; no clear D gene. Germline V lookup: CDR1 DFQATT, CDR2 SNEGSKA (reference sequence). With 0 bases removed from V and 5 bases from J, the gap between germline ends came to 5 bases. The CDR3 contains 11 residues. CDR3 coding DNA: TGCAGTGCTAGAGACTCGAACGAGCAGTACTTC. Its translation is CSARDSNEQYF.

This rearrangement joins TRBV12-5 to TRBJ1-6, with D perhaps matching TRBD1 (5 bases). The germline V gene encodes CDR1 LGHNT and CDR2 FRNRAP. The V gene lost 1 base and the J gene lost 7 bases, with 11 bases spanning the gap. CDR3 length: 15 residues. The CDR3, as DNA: TGTGCTAGTGGTTTGGGGGGACGGAGAAATTCACCCCTCCACTTT. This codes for CASGLGGRRNSPLHF.

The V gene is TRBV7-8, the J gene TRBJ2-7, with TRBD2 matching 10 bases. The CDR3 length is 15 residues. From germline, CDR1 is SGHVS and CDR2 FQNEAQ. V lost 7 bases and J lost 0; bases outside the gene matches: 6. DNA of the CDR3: TGTGCCAGCAAACGTAGCGGGGGGTACTCCTACGAGCAGTACTTC. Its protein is CASKRSGGYSYEQYF.

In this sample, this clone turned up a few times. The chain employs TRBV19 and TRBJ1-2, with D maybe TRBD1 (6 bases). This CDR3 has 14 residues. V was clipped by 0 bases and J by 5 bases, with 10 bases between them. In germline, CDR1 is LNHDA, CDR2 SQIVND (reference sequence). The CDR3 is CASSIDGQGYGYTF. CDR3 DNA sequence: TGTGCCAGTAGTATAGATGGCCAGGGGTATGGCTACACCTTC.

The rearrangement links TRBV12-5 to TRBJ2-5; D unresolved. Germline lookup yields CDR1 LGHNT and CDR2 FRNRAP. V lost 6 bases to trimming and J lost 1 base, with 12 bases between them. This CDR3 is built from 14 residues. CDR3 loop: CASGTMDRQETQYF. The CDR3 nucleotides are TGTGCTAGTGGAACCATGGACCGCCAAGAGACCCAGTACTTC.

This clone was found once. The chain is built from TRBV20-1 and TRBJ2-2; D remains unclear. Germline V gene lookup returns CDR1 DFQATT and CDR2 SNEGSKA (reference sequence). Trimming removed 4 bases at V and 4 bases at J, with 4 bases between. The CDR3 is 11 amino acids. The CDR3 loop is CSATSTGELFF. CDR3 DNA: TGCAGTGCTACAAGCACCGGGGAGCTGTTTTTT.

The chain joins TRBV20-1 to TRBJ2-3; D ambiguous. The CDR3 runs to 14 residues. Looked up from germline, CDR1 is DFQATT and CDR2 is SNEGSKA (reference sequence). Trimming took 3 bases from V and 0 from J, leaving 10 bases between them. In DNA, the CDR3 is TGCAGTGCTAGTGGTTGGCGGAGCACAGATACGCAGTATTTT. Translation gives CSASGWRSTDTQYF.

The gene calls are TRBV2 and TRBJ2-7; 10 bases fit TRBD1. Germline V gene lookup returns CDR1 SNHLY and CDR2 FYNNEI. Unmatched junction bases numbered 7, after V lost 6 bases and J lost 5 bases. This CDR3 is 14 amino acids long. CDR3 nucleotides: TGTGCCAGCAGGGCCGGGACAGGGGTACACGAGCAGTACTTC. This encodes CASRAGTGVHEQYF.

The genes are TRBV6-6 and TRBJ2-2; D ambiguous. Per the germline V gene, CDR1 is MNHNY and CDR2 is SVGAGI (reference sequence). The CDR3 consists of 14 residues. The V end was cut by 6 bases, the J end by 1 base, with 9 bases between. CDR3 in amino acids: CASRHTENTGELFF. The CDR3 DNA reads TGTGCCAGCAGACATACAGAGAACACCGGGGAGCTGTTTTTT.

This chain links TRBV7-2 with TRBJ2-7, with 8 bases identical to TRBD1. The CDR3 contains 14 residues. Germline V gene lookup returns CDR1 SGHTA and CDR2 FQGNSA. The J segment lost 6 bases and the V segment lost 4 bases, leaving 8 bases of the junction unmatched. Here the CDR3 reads CASSSWTGNREQYF. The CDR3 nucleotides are TGTGCCAGCAGCTCCTGGACAGGGAATCGCGAGCAGTACTTC. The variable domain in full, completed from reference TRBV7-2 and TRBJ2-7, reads GAGVSQSPSNKVTEKGKDVELRCDPISGHTALYWYRQSLGQGLEFLIYFQGNSAPDKSGLPSDRFSAERTGGSVSTLTIQRTQQEDSAVYLCASSSWTGNREQYFGPGTRLTVT.

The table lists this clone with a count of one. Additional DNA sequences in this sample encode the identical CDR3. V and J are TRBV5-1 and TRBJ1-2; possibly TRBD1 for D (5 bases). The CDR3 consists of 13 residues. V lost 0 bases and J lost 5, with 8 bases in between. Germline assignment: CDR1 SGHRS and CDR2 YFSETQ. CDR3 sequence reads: CASSLEGDYGYTF. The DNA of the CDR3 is TGCGCCAGCAGCTTGGAAGGGGATTATGGCTACACCTTC.

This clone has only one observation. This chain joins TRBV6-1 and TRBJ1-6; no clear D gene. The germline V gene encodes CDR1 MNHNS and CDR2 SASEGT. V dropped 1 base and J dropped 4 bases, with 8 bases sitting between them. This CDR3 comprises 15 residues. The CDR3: CASSEGQVYNSPLHF. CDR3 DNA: TGTGCCAGCAGTGAAGGCCAGGTTTATAATTCACCCCTCCACTTT.

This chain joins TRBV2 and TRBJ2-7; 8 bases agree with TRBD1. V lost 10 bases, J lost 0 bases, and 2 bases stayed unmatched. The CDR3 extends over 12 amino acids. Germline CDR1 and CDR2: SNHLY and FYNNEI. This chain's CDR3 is CATTGDSYEQYF. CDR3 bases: TGTGCCACGACAGGGGACTCCTACGAGCAGTACTTC.

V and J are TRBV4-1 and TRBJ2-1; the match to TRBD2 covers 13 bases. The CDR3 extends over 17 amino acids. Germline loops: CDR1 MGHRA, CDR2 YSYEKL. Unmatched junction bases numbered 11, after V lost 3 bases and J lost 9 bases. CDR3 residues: CASSQSHTSGGAPEQFF. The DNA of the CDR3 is TGCGCCAGCAGCCAGTCACACACTAGCGGGGGGGCCCCTGAGCAGTTCTTC.

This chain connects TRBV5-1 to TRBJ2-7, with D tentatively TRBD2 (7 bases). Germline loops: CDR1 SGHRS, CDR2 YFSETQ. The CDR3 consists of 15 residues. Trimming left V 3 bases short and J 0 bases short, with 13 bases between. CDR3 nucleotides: TGCGCCAGCAGCTCCAGGGGAGGGGGCTCCTACGAGCAGTACTTC. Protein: CASSSRGGGSYEQYF.